The clone carrying this T cell receptor beta chain appeared once. The antigen remains unidentified. This sample was taken from a study of graft-versus-host responses after intestinal transplantation. Study-wide background: Grafts that recipients had were multivisceral, liver-intestinal, or isolated intestinal transplants. All of the recipients had induction that used anti-thymocyte globulin, then tacrolimus and steroids for about 3 years.

Germline CDR1 SEHNR, CDR2 FQNEAQ (reference sequence). This CDR3 is built from 17 residues. The V end was cut by 1 base, the J end by 0 bases, with 15 bases between. The repertoire was sequenced with immunoSEQ multiplex PCR; TCRdb's copy has only in-frame clones and lacks some. The table has roughly 80,000 clones, 80% to 90% seen once. This chain joins TRBV7-9 and TRBJ1-1; a possible D gene is TRBD1 (6 bases). The sample here was unstimulated CD8+ T cells sorted from spleen or lymph node cells, taken before transplant. This TCR came from a human donor who was the organ donor for an intestinal transplant. CDR3 nucleotide sequence: TGTGCCAGCAGCTTAGTCGGGGGCAGGGGAATGAACACTGAAGCTTTCTTT. Translation: CASSLVGGRGMNTEAFF.